This passage covers 17 T cell receptor beta chains from one sample sequenced in a study of blood T cell repertoires in COVID-19. Sequencing was performed with immunoSEQ multiplex PCR; in TCRdb, only in-frame clones are kept and a portion is missing. This sample carries about 21,000 clones, over 70% of them seen once, and the ten largest clones take 10% to 15%. The specimen sequenced was peripheral blood. Receptor source: a man aged 60-69 years with active COVID-19.

This rearrangement joins TRBV9 to TRBJ1-3; 8 bases align to TRBD1. CDR1 is SGDLS and CDR2 is YYNGEE in the germline V gene. The CDR3 has 15 amino acids. With 0 bases clipped from V and 4 bases from J, the junction kept 3 bases outside the gene matches. The CDR3 loop is CASSVGQGNGNTIYF. In nucleotides, the CDR3 is TGTGCCAGCAGCGTAGGACAGGGGAACGGAAACACCATATATTTT.

This clone was found once. V is TRBV6-1 and J is TRBJ2-1; D is ambiguous. V lost 1 base, J lost 0 bases, and 7 bases lay in between. In germline, CDR1 is MNHNS, CDR2 SASEGT. This CDR3 is 15 amino acids long. The CDR3 sequence is CASSEVIASYNEQFF. The CDR3 DNA is TGTGCCAGCAGTGAAGTAATAGCCTCCTACAATGAGCAGTTCTTC.

The V gene is TRBV5-4, the J gene TRBJ1-1; D unclear. The V gene lost 5 bases and the J gene lost 1 base, with 6 bases spanning the gap. CDR1 is SGHNT and CDR2 is YYREEE in the germline V gene (reference sequence). The CDR3 has 12 amino acids. The CDR3 region has the DNA TGTGCCAGCAGGGCTGGGAACACTGAAGCTTTCTTT. Translated: CASRAGNTEAFF.

This clone qualifies as medium-sized. The chain combines TRBV10-3 with TRBJ2-7, with 9 bases aligning to TRBD1. Germline V lookup: CDR1 ENHRY, CDR2 SYGVKD. CDR3 length: 11 residues. The CDR3: CGTGEVYEQYF. CDR3 sequence (DNA): TGTGGGACAGGGGAAGTTTACGAGCAGTACTTC.

The sample holds a few counts of this clone. The chain links TRBV6-5 to TRBJ1-1; a weak D match, TRBD1 (5 bases). V was shortened by 6 bases and J by 3 bases, with 14 bases between the two germline ends. This CDR3 has 14 residues. Germline V gene lookup returns CDR1 MNHEY and CDR2 SVGAGI. The CDR3 coding sequence is TGTGCCAGCAGCAGACACTTAGGGGACACTGAAGCTTTCTTT. Amino acid sequence: CASSRHLGDTEAFF.

This clone appeared a few times. J is TRBJ1-1 and V is TRBV5-1, with D unclear. Trimming took off 4 bases at V and 6 bases at J, with 16 bases between the two ends. CDR1 and CDR2 (germline): SGHRS, YFSETQ. The CDR3 consists of 14 residues. CDR3 nucleotide sequence: TGCGCCAGCAGCCCCTCGGGGAGTCTGGCTGAAGCTTTCTTT. Protein sequence: CASSPSGSLAEAFF. Full variable domain (outside the CDR3, taken from reference TRBV5-1 and TRBJ1-1): KAGVTQTPRYLIKTRGQQVTLSCSPISGHRSVSWYQQTPGQGLQFLFEYFSETQRNKGNFPGRFSGRQFSNSRSEMNVSTLELGDSALYLCASSPSGSLAEAFFGQGTRLTVV.

The rearrangement joins TRBV6-5 to TRBJ1-5, with D unresolved. Germline CDR1 is MNHEY and CDR2 is SVGAGI. Deletions cut 5 bases from V and 4 bases from J, with 9 bases between. The CDR3 is 13 amino acids. The CDR3 is CASSTNSNQPQHF. The CDR3 DNA follows: TGTGCCAGCAGTACCAACAGTAATCAGCCCCAGCATTTT.

The V gene is TRBV18, the J gene TRBJ2-5; TRBD1 is a possible D gene (5 bases). Germline CDR1 KGHSH, CDR2 LQKENI. Trimming stripped 2 bases from V and 2 bases from J, with 9 bases between. The CDR3 spans 14 residues. CDR3 DNA sequence: TGTGCCAGCTCACCAAGACAGACTCAAGAGACCCAGTACTTC. It is translated as CASSPRQTQETQYF.

The chain is built from TRBV6-2 or TRBV6-3 and TRBJ1-5, with 10 positions matching TRBD1. The CDR3 sequence is 15 residues long. Germline V CDR1 and CDR2: MNHEY, SVGEGT. V trimming: 7 bases; J trimming: 6 bases; junction bases outside the gene matches: 9. The CDR3: CASTPTGGNGQPQHF. The CDR3 nucleotides read TGTGCCAGCACCCCGACAGGGGGCAACGGTCAGCCCCAGCATTTT.

The rearrangement links TRBV5-8 to TRBJ2-5; 11 nucleotides align to TRBD1. Germline CDR1 reads SGHTS; CDR2 reads YDEGEE. The CDR3 consists of 15 residues. The J segment lost 5 bases and the V segment lost 4 bases, leaving 7 bases of the junction unmatched. Here the CDR3 DNA reads TGTGCCAGCAGCCCCCGGACAGGGGGCAGGGAGACCCAGTACTTC. Translating gives CASSPRTGGRETQYF.

The chain links TRBV11-1 to TRBJ2-1; D is perhaps TRBD2 (5 bases). This CDR3 is 15 amino acids long. Trimming pared 2 bases from V and 5 bases from J, leaving 13 bases between. The V gene's germline CDR1 is SGHAT and CDR2 FQDESV (reference sequence). The CDR3 is CASSLSGVGHNEQFF. The CDR3 DNA follows: TGTGCCAGCAGCTTAAGCGGTGTTGGCCACAATGAGCAGTTCTTC.

The chain recombines TRBV7-2 with TRBJ2-2; 10 bases align to TRBD2. Germline V gene data show CDR1 as SGHTA and CDR2 as FQGNSA. This CDR3 has 15 residues. Trimming took 6 bases from V and 2 from J; bases not matched to a gene: 3. CDR3 protein: CASRLAGQNTGELFF. The DNA for the CDR3 is TGTGCCAGCAGACTAGCGGGACAAAACACCGGGGAGCTGTTTTTT.

The chain has TRBV2 and TRBJ2-1; perhaps TRBD2 as D (6 bases). Trimming shortened V by 1 base and J by 6 bases, and 10 bases separated the two germline ends. Germline-derived CDR1 and CDR2 are SNHLY and FYNNEI. CDR3 size: 14 residues. The CDR3, as DNA: TGTGCCAGCAGTGAAGTTGATAGCGGCAATGAGCAGTTCTTC. Translating it yields CASSEVDSGNEQFF.

The genes are TRBV3-1 (or the pseudogene TRBV3-2) and TRBJ2-5; 9 nucleotides match TRBD1. Germline V gene lookup returns CDR1 LGHDT and CDR2 YNNKEL (reference sequence). With 3 bases clipped from V and 2 bases from J, the junction kept 7 bases outside the gene matches. The CDR3 extends over 16 amino acids. The CDR3 here is CASSQNPGTGQETQYF. The CDR3 bases are TGTGCCAGCAGCCAGAACCCCGGGACAGGGCAAGAGACCCAGTACTTC.

The rearrangement links TRBV10-3 to TRBJ2-1; 8 bases map to TRBD2. V shed 3 bases, J shed 4 bases, and the junction held 5 bases outside the gene matches. The length of the CDR3 is 15 residues. CDR1 and CDR2 (germline): ENHRY, SYGVKD. Written as DNA, the CDR3 is TGTGCCATCAGTGATATGCGGGAGGCATACAATGAGCAGTTCTTC. Its translation is CAISDMREAYNEQFF.

The V gene is TRBV23-1, the J gene TRBJ2-7, with no clear D. TRBV23-1 is marked as an open reading frame, function uncertain. CDR3 length: 11 amino acids. Trimming removed 7 bases at V and 0 bases at J, with 4 bases between. CDR3 in DNA: TGCGCCAGCACATGCTCCTACGAGCAGTACTTC. This gives the protein CASTCSYEQYF.

This rearrangement joins TRBV24-1 to TRBJ2-3; 10 nucleotides line up with TRBD2. V lost 3 bases, J lost 1 base, and 6 bases stayed unmatched. Germline CDR1 reads KGHDR; CDR2 reads SFDVKD. This CDR3 region has 17 residues. The DNA for the CDR3 is TGTGCCACCAGTGATCAGCGGGAGGGAGTGGGCACAGATACGCAGTATTTT. This gives the protein CATSDQREGVGTDTQYF.